This TCR beta chain was obtained from a study of vaccination and CD4 T cells after COVID-19. As to treatment: approximately nine-day PBMC culture with coronavirus spike peptide pools or control peptides (ViraFEST assay). A few counts support this clonotype. Its antigen is unknown. Sequencing of cultured CD4+ T cell DNA used the Oncomine TCR Beta short-read assay. TCRdb reprocessed the PCR reads with MiXCR, giving one entry per CDR3 protein. The table has approximately 16,000 distinct CDR3 sequences, 53% seen once. This CDR3 contains 13 residues. CDR1 is DFQATT and CDR2 is SNEGSKA in the germline V gene (reference sequence). With 3 bases removed from V and 3 bases from J, the gap between germline ends came to 11 bases.

The sequencing here drew on CD4+ T cells from blood, cultured in vitro, taken before SARS-CoV-2 vaccination. This sequence was found in a human donor who had recovered from COVID-19. This chain joins TRBV20-1 and TRBJ1-1; D gene ambiguous. This CDR3 reads CSASRSVYTEAFF. CDR3 sequence (DNA): TGCAGTGCTAGCCGCTCCGTGTACACTGAAGCTTTCTTT.